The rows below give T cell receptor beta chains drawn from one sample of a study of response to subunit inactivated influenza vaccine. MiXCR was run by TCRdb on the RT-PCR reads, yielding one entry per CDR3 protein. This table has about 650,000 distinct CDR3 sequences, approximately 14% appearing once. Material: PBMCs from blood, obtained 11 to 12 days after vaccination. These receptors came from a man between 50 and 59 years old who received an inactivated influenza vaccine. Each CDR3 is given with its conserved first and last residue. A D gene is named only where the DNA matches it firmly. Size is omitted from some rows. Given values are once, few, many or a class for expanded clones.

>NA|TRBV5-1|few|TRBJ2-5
TGCGCCAGCAGCTACCGAGCGGGCGGGGAGACCCAGTACTTC
CASSYRAGGETQYF
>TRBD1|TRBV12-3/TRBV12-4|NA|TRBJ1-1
TGTGCCAGCAGTTTAGCGCCCAGGGGGCCGAACACTGAAGCTTTCTTT
CASSLAPRGPNTEAFF
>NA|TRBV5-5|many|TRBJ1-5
TGTGCCAGCAGCTCCATGGCGGGGGATAGCAATCAGCCCCAGCATTTT
CASSSMAGDSNQPQHF
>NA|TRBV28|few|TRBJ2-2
TGTGCCAGCAGTCCCCTCAGAAACCCGAACACCGGGGAGCTGTTTTTT
CASSPLRNPNTGELFF
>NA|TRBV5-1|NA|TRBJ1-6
TGCGCCAGCAGCTTGGCGGGGTCGAGATATAATTCACCCCTCCACTTT
CASSLAGSRYNSPLHF
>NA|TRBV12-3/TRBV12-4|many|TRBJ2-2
TGTGCCAGCGGGTTTAGTACCGGGGAGCTGTTTTTT
CASGFSTGELFF
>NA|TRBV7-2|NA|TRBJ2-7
TGTGCCAGCAGCGTCGACAGAAACTACGAGCAGTACTTC
CASSVDRNYEQYF
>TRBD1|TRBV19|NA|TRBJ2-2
TGTGCCAGTAGTACGACAGGGGGGACCACCGGGGAGCTGTTTTTT
CASSTTGGTTGELFF
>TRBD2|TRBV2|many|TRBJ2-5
TGTGCCAGCAGTCAAGGACTAGCGGGAGAGACCCAGTACTTC
CASSQGLAGETQYF
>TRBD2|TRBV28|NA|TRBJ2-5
TGTGCCAGCAGTTCCCTGGGCGGGGGGCGATCAAAAGAGACCCAGTACTTC
CASSSLGGGRSKETQYF
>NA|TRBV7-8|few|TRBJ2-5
TGTGCCAGCAGCTTAGATAGCCGCGCGACCCAGTACTTC
CASSLDSRATQYF
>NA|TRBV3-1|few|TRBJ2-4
TGTGCCAGCAGCCAAGTCCTATGGCAGGGTCAAAACATTCAGTACTTC
CASSQVLWQGQNIQYF
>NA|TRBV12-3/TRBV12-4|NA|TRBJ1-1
TGTGCCAGCAGTTTCGGTGTCCGACAGATCACTGAAGCTTTCTTT
CASSFGVRQITEAFF
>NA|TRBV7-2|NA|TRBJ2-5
TGTGCCAGCAGCTTAGGTGCCAGCTTGGAGACCCAGTACTTC
CASSLGASLETQYF
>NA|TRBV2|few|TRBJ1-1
TGTGCCAGCAGTGTGCAACACACTGAAGCTTTCTTT
CASSVQHTEAFF
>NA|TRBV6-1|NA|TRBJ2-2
TGTGCCAGCTATGGATGGGACACCGGGGAGCTGTTTTTT
CASYGWDTGELFF
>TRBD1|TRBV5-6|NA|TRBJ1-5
TGTGCCAGCAGCCGCAGGGGGCGCGGACAGCCCCAGCATTTT
CASSRRGRGQPQHF
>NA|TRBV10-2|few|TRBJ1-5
TGCGCCAGCAGTCTGGACAAGTTCAATCAGCCCCAGCATTTT
CASSLDKFNQPQHF